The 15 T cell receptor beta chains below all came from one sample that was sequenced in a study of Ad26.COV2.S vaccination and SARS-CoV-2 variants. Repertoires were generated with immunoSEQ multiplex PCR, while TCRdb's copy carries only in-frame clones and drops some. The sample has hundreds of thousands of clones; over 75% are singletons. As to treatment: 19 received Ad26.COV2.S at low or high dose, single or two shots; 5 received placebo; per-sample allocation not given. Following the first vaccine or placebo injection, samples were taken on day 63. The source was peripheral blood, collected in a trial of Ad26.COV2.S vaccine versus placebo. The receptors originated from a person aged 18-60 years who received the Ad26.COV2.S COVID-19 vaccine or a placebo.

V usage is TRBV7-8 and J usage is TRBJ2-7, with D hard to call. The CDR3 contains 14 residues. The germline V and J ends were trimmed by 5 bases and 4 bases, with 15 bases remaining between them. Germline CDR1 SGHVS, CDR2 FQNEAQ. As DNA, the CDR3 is TGTGCCAGCAGCCACGGACGCCGGTCGTACGAGCAGTACTTC. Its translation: CASSHGRRSYEQYF.

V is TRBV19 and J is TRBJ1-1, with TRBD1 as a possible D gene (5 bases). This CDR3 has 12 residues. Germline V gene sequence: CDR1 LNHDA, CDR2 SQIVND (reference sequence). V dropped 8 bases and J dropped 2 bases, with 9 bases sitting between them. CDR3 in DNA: TGTGCCAGTGGGGGACTTAACACTGAAGCTTTCTTT. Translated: CASGGLNTEAFF. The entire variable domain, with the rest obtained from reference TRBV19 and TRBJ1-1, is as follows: DGGITQSPKYLFRKEGQNVTLSCEQNLNHDAMYWYRQDPGQGLRLIYYSQIVNDFQKGDIAEGYSVSREKKESFPLTVTSAQKNPTAFYLCASGGLNTEAFFGQGTRLTVV.

CDR3 loop: CASSPVEGNYGYTF. The CDR3 region has the DNA TGTGCCAGCTCACCGGTGGAGGGGAACTATGGCTACACCTTC. The rearrangement uses TRBV18 and TRBJ1-2, with D maybe TRBD1 (5 bases). The germline V and J ends were trimmed by 3 bases and 2 bases, with 10 bases remaining between them. The CDR3 is 14 amino acids. The germline V gene encodes CDR1 KGHSH and CDR2 LQKENI.

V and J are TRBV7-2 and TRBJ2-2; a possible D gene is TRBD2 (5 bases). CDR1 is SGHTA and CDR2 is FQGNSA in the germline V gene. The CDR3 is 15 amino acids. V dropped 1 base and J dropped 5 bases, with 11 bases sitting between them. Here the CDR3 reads CASSLGGPGTGELFF. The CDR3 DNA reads TGTGCCAGCAGCTTAGGAGGGCCCGGAACCGGGGAGCTGTTTTTT.

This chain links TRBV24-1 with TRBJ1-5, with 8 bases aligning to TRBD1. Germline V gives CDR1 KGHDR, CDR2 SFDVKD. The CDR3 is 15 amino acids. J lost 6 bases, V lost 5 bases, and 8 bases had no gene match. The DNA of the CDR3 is TGTGCCACCAGTGGGATCCAGGGGGCGGCTCAGCCCCAGCATTTT. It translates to CATSGIQGAAQPQHF.

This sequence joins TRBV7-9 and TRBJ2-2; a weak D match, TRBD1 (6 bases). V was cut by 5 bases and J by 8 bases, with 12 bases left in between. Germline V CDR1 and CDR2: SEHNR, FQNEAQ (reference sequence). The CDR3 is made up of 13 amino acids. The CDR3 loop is CASSPQGHGELFF. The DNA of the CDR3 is TGTGCCAGCAGCCCCCAGGGACATGGGGAGCTGTTTTTT.

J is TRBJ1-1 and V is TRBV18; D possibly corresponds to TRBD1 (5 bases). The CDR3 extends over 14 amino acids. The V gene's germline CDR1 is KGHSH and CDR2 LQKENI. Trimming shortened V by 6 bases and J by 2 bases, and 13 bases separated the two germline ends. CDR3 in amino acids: CASSPTRGNTEAFF. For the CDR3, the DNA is TGTGCCAGCTCCCCTACGAGGGGTAACACTGAAGCTTTCTTT.

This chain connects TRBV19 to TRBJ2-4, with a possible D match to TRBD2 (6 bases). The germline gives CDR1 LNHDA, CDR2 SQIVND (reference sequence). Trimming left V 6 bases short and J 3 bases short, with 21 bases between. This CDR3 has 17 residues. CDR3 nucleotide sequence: TGTGCCAGTAGATCCCCCGCGGGACTCGTGGGCAAAAACATTCAGTACTTC. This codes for CASRSPAGLVGKNIQYF.

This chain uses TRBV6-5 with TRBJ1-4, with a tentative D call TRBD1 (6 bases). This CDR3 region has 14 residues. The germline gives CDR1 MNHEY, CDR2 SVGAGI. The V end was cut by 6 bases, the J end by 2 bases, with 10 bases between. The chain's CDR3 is CASRRGATNEKLFF. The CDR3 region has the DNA TGTGCCAGCAGACGGGGGGCCACTAATGAAAAACTGTTTTTT.

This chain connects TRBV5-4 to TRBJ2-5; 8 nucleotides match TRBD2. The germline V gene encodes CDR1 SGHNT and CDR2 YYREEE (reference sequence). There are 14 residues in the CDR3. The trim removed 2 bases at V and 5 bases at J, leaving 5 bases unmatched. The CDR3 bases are TGTGCCAGCAGCTTTGGACTAGCACATGAGACCCAGTACTTC. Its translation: CASSFGLAHETQYF.

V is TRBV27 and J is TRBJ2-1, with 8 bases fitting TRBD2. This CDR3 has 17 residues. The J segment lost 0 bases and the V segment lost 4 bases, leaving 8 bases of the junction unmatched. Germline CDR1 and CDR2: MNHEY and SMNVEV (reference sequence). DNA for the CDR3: TGTGCCAGCAGTTCCCTTATCGGGAGGGCCTCCTACAATGAGCAGTTCTTC. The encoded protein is CASSSLIGRASYNEQFF.

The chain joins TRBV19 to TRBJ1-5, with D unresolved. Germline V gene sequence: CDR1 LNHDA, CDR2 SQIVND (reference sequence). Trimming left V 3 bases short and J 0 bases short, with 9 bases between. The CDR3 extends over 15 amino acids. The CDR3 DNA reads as TGTGCCAGTAGTATTTACGAAGATAGCAATCAGCCCCAGCATTTT. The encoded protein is CASSIYEDSNQPQHF.

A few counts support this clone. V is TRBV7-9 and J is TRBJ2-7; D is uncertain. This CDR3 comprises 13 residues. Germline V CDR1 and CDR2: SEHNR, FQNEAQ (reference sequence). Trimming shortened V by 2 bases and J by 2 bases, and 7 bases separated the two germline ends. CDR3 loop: CASSLQETYEQYF. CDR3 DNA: TGTGCCAGCAGCTTACAGGAGACCTACGAGCAGTACTTC.

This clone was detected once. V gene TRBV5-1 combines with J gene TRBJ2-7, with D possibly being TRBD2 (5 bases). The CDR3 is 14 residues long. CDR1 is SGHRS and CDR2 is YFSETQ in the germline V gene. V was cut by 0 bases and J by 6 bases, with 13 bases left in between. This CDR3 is CASSLEDYSGEQYF. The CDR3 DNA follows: TGCGCCAGCAGCTTGGAAGACTATTCGGGCGAGCAGTACTTC.

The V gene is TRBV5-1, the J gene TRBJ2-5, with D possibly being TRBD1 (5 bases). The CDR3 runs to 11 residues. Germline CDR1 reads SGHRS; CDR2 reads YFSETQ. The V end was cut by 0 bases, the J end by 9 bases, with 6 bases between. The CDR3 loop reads CASSLDRSQYF. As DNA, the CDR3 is TGCGCCAGCAGCTTGGACAGGTCCCAGTACTTC.